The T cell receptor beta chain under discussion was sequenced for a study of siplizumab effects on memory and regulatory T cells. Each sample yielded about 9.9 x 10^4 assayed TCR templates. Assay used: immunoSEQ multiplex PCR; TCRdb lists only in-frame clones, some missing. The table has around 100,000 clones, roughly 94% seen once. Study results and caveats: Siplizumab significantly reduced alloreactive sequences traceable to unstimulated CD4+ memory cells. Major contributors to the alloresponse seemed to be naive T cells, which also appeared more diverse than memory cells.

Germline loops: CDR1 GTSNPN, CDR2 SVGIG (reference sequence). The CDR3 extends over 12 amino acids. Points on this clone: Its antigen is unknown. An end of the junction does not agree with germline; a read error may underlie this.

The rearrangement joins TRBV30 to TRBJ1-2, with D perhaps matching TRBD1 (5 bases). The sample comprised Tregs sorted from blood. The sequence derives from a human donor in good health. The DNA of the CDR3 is TGTGCCTGGAGTGTCCTTTGGGCCGGGGCCGCCTTC. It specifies CAWSVLWAGAAF.